This TCR beta chain derives from a study of T cell changes during pregnancy in multiple sclerosis. Some clones are missing from TCRdb's copy, which holds only in-frame ones; the method was immunoSEQ multiplex PCR. The sample contains fewer than 55,000 clones, more than 75% of which appear only once. With 8 bases removed from V and 0 bases from J, the gap between germline ends came to 10 bases. This CDR3 region has 13 residues. Germline lookup yields CDR1 LGHNA and CDR2 YSLEER. The rearrangement joins TRBV4-3 to TRBJ1-1; D gene uncertain. The source is a female donor in good health, enrolled as a control in a pregnancy study. Sequenced here: CD8+ T cells from peripheral blood mononuclear cells, sampled after pregnancy. The DNA of the CDR3 is TGCGCCAGCCAGGATACCATGAACACTGAAGCTTTCTTT. Translating gives CASQDTMNTEAFF.